This T cell receptor beta chain appears in the sequencing data of a study of cytomegalovirus exposure and HLA in healthy donors. Across the whole study: Prior work identified around 120 million unique TCR beta sequences in around 170 million T cells. In terms of ancestry, the Caucasian-associated cluster contained about 80% of the approximately 420 genotyped donors. Overall study findings and caveats: Over 150 TCR beta chains were listed as cytomegalovirus-associated.

Of note for this clone: The antigen is undetermined.

The CDR3 is 13 amino acids. Per germline, CDR1 SGHDT and CDR2 YYEEEE. Trimming cost V 4 bases and J 5 bases, with 9 bases left between them. The PCR used 60 Vbeta and 13 Jbeta primers. Produced via immunoSEQ multiplex PCR; TCRdb's table is partial and in-frame only. The table lists more than 40,000 clones. Material: PBMCs. The chain is built from TRBV5-6 and TRBJ2-2; possibly TRBD1 for D (5 bases). The TCR sequence derives from a man aged 35 to 55 in good health and CMV-seropositive. The CDR3 sequence is CASSPRVTGELFF. CDR3 bases: TGTGCCAGCAGCCCCAGGGTTACCGGGGAGCTGTTTTTT.